This passage covers 31 T cell receptor beta chains from one sample sequenced in a study of blood T cell repertoires in COVID-19. Sequencing was performed with immunoSEQ multiplex PCR; in TCRdb, only in-frame clones are kept and a portion is missing. The repertoire holds under 200,000 clones, with more than 75% as singletons. The sequenced sample was peripheral blood. The receptor source for this set is a man between 65 and 85 years old with acute or convalescent COVID-19.

The V and J genes are TRBV18 and TRBJ1-1; TRBD1 matches at 8 bases. V lost 6 bases and J lost 2; bases outside the gene matches: 5. Germline loops: CDR1 KGHSH, CDR2 LQKENI. The CDR3 is 14 amino acids. Here the CDR3 reads CASSQTGANTEAFF. The DNA for the CDR3 is TGTGCCAGCTCGCAGACAGGGGCTAACACTGAAGCTTTCTTT.

This clone came up once. The chain recombines TRBV3-1 (or the pseudogene TRBV3-2) with TRBJ2-1, with a weak D call TRBD2 (6 bases). The CDR3 has 14 residues. V lost 4 bases and J 6 bases, leaving 13 bases between the germline ends. CDR1 LGHDT and CDR2 YNNKEL come from the germline V gene (reference sequence). CDR3 coding DNA: TGTGCCAGCAGCCCCCTTGGGCGGGGCAATGAGCAGTTCTTC. Translated, it gives CASSPLGRGNEQFF.

This chain joins TRBV3-1 (or the pseudogene TRBV3-2) and TRBJ2-7, with TRBD2 matching 7 bases. With V trimmed by 4 bases and J by 5 bases, 14 bases remained unmatched. Germline V gene sequence: CDR1 LGHDT, CDR2 YNNKEL (reference sequence). The CDR3 has 16 residues. The CDR3 protein is CASSPNRLAGRDEQYF. The CDR3 nucleotides are TGTGCCAGCAGCCCTAATAGACTAGCTGGGAGGGACGAGCAGTACTTC.

V usage is TRBV11-3 and J usage is TRBJ1-1; 7 bases match TRBD1. CDR1 and CDR2 (germline): SGHNT, YENEEA. Losses at the gene ends were 1 base for V and 6 bases for J; bases not matched to a gene: 2. There are 13 residues in the CDR3. This CDR3 reads CASSLGQGAEAFF. The CDR3 DNA reads as TGTGCCAGCAGCTTAGGGCAGGGGGCTGAAGCTTTCTTT.

This clone was observed a single time. The rearrangement links TRBV7-2 to TRBJ1-4; D is unresolved. The CDR3 covers 15 residues. Germline values: CDR1 SGHTA, CDR2 FQGNSA. Deletions cut 3 bases from V and 0 bases from J, with 8 bases between. The CDR3 coding sequence is TGTGCCAGCAGCTTGGCGGGAGCAACTAATGAAAAACTGTTTTTT. Protein sequence: CASSLAGATNEKLFF.

The chain employs TRBV1 and TRBJ1-5. TRBV1 is designated a pseudogene. The CDR3 length is 18 residues. The CDR3 DNA sequence: TGCACCAGCAGCCAAGATCAGCGGGGTTGGGGAGGCAATCAGCCCCAGCATTTT. Residues: CTSSQDQRGWGGNQPQHF.

J is TRBJ2-3 and V is TRBV10-3; no firm D call. Looked up from germline, CDR1 is ENHRY and CDR2 is SYGVKD. The V end lost 4 bases, the J end lost 4 bases, and 6 bases lay between the germline ends. The CDR3 runs to 12 residues. The CDR3 DNA follows: TGTGCCATCAGTGGGCTAGCAGATACGCAGTATTTT. Protein sequence: CAISGLADTQYF.

V and J are TRBV7-8 and TRBJ1-2; D is undetermined. Germline-derived CDR1 and CDR2 are SGHVS and FQNEAQ. The length of the CDR3 is 12 residues. Trimming stripped 4 bases from V and 3 bases from J, with 6 bases between. The CDR3 spells CASSSQDYGYTF. The CDR3 bases are TGTGCCAGCAGCTCCCAGGACTATGGCTACACCTTC.

This clone was seen just once. The J gene is TRBJ2-2, the V gene TRBV5-1, with 7 bases fitting TRBD2. With 5 bases clipped from V and 3 bases from J, the junction kept 13 bases outside the gene matches. From germline, CDR1 is SGHRS and CDR2 YFSETQ. This CDR3 is built from 17 residues. The CDR3 here is CASSPRPPLADTGELFF. In nucleotides, the CDR3 is TGCGCCAGCAGTCCCCGCCCCCCTCTAGCGGACACCGGGGAGCTGTTTTTT. The whole variable domain, remainder taken from reference TRBV5-1 and TRBJ2-2, is KAGVTQTPRYLIKTRGQQVTLSCSPISGHRSVSWYQQTPGQGLQFLFEYFSETQRNKGNFPGRFSGRQFSNSRSEMNVSTLELGDSALYLCASSPRPPLADTGELFFGEGSRLTVL.

This rearrangement joins TRBV12-5 to TRBJ1-6, with 7 nucleotides matching TRBD1. The CDR3 covers 17 residues. Germline assignment: CDR1 LGHNT and CDR2 FRNRAP. With V trimmed by 4 bases and J by 14 bases, 20 bases remained unmatched. Here the CDR3 reads CASGSKTSGTAEPSLHF. The CDR3 region has the DNA TGTGCTAGTGGTTCGAAAACCTCCGGGACAGCCGAACCTTCCCTCCACTTT.

The gene calls are TRBV4-2 and TRBJ2-1, with D tentatively TRBD2 (6 bases). V was clipped by 2 bases and J by 4 bases, with 15 bases between them. This CDR3 has 16 residues. Germline V gene lookup returns CDR1 LGHNA and CDR2 YNFKEQ. For the CDR3, the DNA is TGTGCCAGCAGCCAACAAATAGCCGGGGGTTACAATGAGCAGTTCTTC. Amino acid sequence: CASSQQIAGGYNEQFF.

This clone occurred once. The chain joins TRBV6-5 to TRBJ2-7; D may be TRBD2 (7 bases). The CDR3 consists of 14 residues. V was pared by 6 bases and J by 7 bases, with 19 bases between. Per the germline V gene, CDR1 is MNHEY and CDR2 is SVGAGI. CDR3 sequence (DNA): TGTGCCAGCAGGAGGTGGCGGGGGCAGGGGGAGCAGTACTTC. This sequence encodes CASRRWRGQGEQYF.

This clone appeared once. The rearrangement uses TRBV30 and TRBJ2-1, with 9 bases fitting TRBD1. CDR3 length: 14 amino acids. Germline loops: CDR1 GTSNPN, CDR2 SVGIG (reference sequence). The ends lost 3 bases at V and 9 bases at J; junction bases unmatched: 9. CDR3 coding DNA: TGTGCCTGGAGCCCCGGGACAGGGTACGGTGAGCAGTTCTTC. It encodes CAWSPGTGYGEQFF.

The V gene is TRBV24-1, the J gene TRBJ2-3; D not resolved. Per germline, CDR1 KGHDR and CDR2 SFDVKD. The V end was cut by 1 base, the J end by 10 bases, with 14 bases between. This CDR3 has 14 amino acids. This chain's CDR3 is CATSDFGSRTAQYF. Written as DNA, the CDR3 is TGTGCCACCAGTGATTTCGGTAGCCGTACCGCGCAGTATTTT.

The gene calls are TRBV5-1 and TRBJ2-2; the D gene is possibly TRBD1 (5 bases). The CDR3 is 14 amino acids. Germline V gene sequence: CDR1 SGHRS, CDR2 YFSETQ. V was cut by 0 bases and J by 4 bases, with 7 bases left in between. CDR3 DNA: TGCGCCAGCAGCTTGGAGGGGTCCACCGGGGAGCTGTTTTTT. Its protein product is CASSLEGSTGELFF.

The J gene is TRBJ2-1, the V gene TRBV10-3; D is ambiguous. The V end lost 2 bases, the J end lost 4 bases, and 6 bases lay between the germline ends. Germline-derived CDR1 and CDR2 are ENHRY and SYGVKD. The CDR3 runs 13 residues. CDR3 DNA sequence: TGTGCCATCAGTGAGAACGGGTACAATGAGCAGTTCTTC. Amino acids: CAISENGYNEQFF.

This rearrangement joins TRBV5-1 to TRBJ2-1, with 11 bases identical to TRBD2. CDR3 size: 17 residues. Germline lookup yields CDR1 SGHRS and CDR2 YFSETQ. V shed 4 bases, J shed 0 bases, and the junction held 6 bases outside the gene matches. The CDR3: CASSPSGLAVSYNEQFF. For the CDR3, the DNA is TGCGCCAGCAGCCCCTCGGGACTAGCGGTCTCCTACAATGAGCAGTTCTTC.

V and J are TRBV5-1 and TRBJ2-7; 7 bases map to TRBD1. Germline CDR1 SGHRS, CDR2 YFSETQ. Unmatched junction bases numbered 12, after V lost 4 bases and J lost 2 bases. There are 16 residues in the CDR3. The DNA of the CDR3 is TGCGCCAGCAGCGCCTACAGGGGAGCGGATCCCTACGAGCAGTACTTC. Amino acid sequence: CASSAYRGADPYEQYF.

The chain is built from TRBV20-1 and TRBJ2-7; 8 bases fit TRBD1. In germline, CDR1 is DFQATT, CDR2 SNEGSKA (reference sequence). The CDR3 contains 14 residues. J was trimmed by 4 bases and V by 3 bases; bases with no gene match: 8. CDR3 nucleotide sequence: TGCAGTGCTAGTTTACCCAGGGGGCCGTACGAGCAGTACTTC. It codes for CSASLPRGPYEQYF.

This chain joins TRBV5-1 and TRBJ2-5, with TRBD2 matching 7 bases. The V gene end was trimmed by 4 bases and the J gene end by 4 bases; junction bases not matched to a gene: 7. The CDR3 has 14 residues. Germline V gene data show CDR1 as SGHRS and CDR2 as YFSETQ. CDR3 in DNA: TGCGCCAGCAGCCGGGGGGAACAAGGAGAGACCCAGTACTTC. This sequence encodes CASSRGEQGETQYF.

This sequence joins TRBV6-4 and TRBJ2-3; 7 nucleotides line up with TRBD1. CDR3 size: 13 residues. The J segment lost 6 bases and the V segment lost 2 bases, leaving 2 bases of the junction unmatched. Per germline, CDR1 MRHNA and CDR2 SNTAGT. CDR3: CASSDSRGDTQYF. CDR3 nucleotide sequence: TGTGCCAGCAGTGACAGCAGGGGGGATACGCAGTATTTT.

The rearrangement uses TRBV7-2 and TRBJ2-3, with TRBD2 matching 10 bases. Germline lookup yields CDR1 SGHTA and CDR2 FQGNSA. The V and J ends lost 5 bases and 8 bases, in that order; junction bases with no gene match: 4. The CDR3 extends over 13 amino acids. The CDR3 spells CASSPSGGTTQYF. The CDR3 coding sequence is TGTGCCAGCAGCCCTAGCGGGGGAACTACGCAGTATTTT.

This chain uses TRBV10-3 with TRBJ2-7; D is perhaps TRBD1 (6 bases). Germline loops: CDR1 ENHRY, CDR2 SYGVKD. The V end lost 6 bases, the J end lost 3 bases, and 18 bases lay between the germline ends. This CDR3 contains 15 residues. The CDR3 spells CAIRPYTGKGYEQYF. The CDR3 coding sequence is TGTGCCATCAGACCCTATACAGGGAAAGGCTACGAGCAGTACTTC.

V and J are TRBV14 and TRBJ2-1; 12 bases agree with TRBD2. This CDR3 is built from 15 residues. The ends lost 5 bases at V and 6 bases at J; junction bases unmatched: 5. Germline assignment: CDR1 SGHDN and CDR2 FVKESK. In DNA form, the CDR3 reads TGTGCCAGCAGCTCCGGGACTAGCGGGTTCAATGAGCAGTTCTTC. Its translation: CASSSGTSGFNEQFF.

The DNA of the CDR3 is TGCAGCGTTGAGGGCAACACTGAAGCTTTCTTT. Its protein is CSVEGNTEAFF. This chain joins TRBV29-1 and TRBJ1-1; D unclear. The CDR3 covers 11 residues. Trimming left V 3 bases short and J 2 bases short, with 4 bases between. The germline V gene encodes CDR1 SQVTM and CDR2 ANQGSEA.

The gene calls are TRBV7-9 and TRBJ1-4; a weak D match, TRBD1 (5 bases). This CDR3 is built from 13 residues. V was cut by 1 base and J by 8 bases, with 8 bases left in between. CDR1 and CDR2 from the germline V gene are SEHNR and FQNEAQ (reference sequence). The CDR3 region has the DNA TGTGCCAGCAGCTTAGTCGCAGGGGAAAAACTGTTTTTT. Translated, it gives CASSLVAGEKLFF. The full variable domain, in which reference TRBV7-9 and TRBJ1-4 provide the parts outside the CDR3, is DTGVSQNPRHKITKRGQNVTFRCDPISEHNRLYWYRQTLGQGPEFLTYFQNEAQLEKSRLLSDRFSAERPKGSFSTLEIQRTEQGDSAMYLCASSLVAGEKLFFGSGTQLSVL.

CDR3 loop: CASPGRGRYSYEQYF. CDR3 coding DNA: TGTGCCAGCCCCGGTAGAGGGCGGTACTCCTACGAGCAGTACTTC. V is TRBV21-1 and J is TRBJ2-7; no check of the table's D call, TRBD2, against the DNA was made. TRBV21-1 is termed a pseudogene. This CDR3 spans 15 amino acids.

The V and J genes are TRBV7-8 and TRBJ1-5, with D possibly matching TRBD1 (6 bases). The CDR3 runs to 17 residues. The ends were cut back, 0 bases at V and 0 bases at J, with 12 bases in the middle. Germline V CDR1 and CDR2: SGHVS, FQNEAQ. CDR3 amino acids: CASSLALLRGSNQPQHF. The CDR3 nucleotides read TGTGCCAGCAGCTTAGCTTTACTCAGGGGTAGCAATCAGCCCCAGCATTTT. The whole variable domain, filled in from reference TRBV7-8 and TRBJ1-5, reads GAGVSQSPRYKVAKRGQDVALRCDPISGHVSLFWYQQALGQGPEFLTYFQNEAQLDKSGLPSDRFFAERPEGSVSTLKIQRTQQEDSAVYLCASSLALLRGSNQPQHFGDGTRLSIL.

The chain has TRBV18 and TRBJ2-5; possibly TRBD1 for D (5 bases). Deletions cut 1 base from V and 2 bases from J, with 8 bases between. Germline V gene data show CDR1 as KGHSH and CDR2 as LQKENI. The CDR3 is 14 amino acids. The CDR3 DNA reads as TGTGCCAGCTCACCACGGCAGGGTCAAGAGACCCAGTACTTC. Encoded protein: CASSPRQGQETQYF.

The chain has TRBV7-3 and TRBJ2-7, with D maybe TRBD2 (5 bases). The CDR3 is 14 amino acids. Germline CDR1 is SGHTA and CDR2 is FQGTGA. The ends were cut back, 1 base at V and 3 bases at J, with 10 bases in the middle. The CDR3 is CASSLNGESYEQYF. The CDR3 DNA is TGTGCCAGCAGCTTAAACGGGGAGAGCTACGAGCAGTACTTC.

This sequence joins TRBV27 and TRBJ2-7, with 7 bases aligning to TRBD1. CDR1 is MNHEY, CDR2 SMNVEV, per germline (reference sequence). V gave up 5 bases and J gave up 7 bases; unmatched junction bases: 14. The CDR3 has 15 residues. The CDR3 loop reads CASSPKTGRILEQYF. CDR3 sequence (DNA): TGTGCCAGCAGTCCTAAGACAGGGCGAATCCTAGAGCAGTACTTC.